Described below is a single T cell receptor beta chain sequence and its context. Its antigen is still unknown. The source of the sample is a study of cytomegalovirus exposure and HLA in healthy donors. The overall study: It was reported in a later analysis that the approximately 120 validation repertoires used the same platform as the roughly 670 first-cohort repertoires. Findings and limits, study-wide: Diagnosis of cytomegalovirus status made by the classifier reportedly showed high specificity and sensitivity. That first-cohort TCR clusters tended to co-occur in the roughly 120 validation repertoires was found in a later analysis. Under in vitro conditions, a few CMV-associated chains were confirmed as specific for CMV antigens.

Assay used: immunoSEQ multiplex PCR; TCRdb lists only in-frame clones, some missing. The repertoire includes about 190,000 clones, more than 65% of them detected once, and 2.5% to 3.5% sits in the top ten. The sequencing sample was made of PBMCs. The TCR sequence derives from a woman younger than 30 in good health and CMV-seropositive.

The CDR3 DNA follows: TGTGCCATCAGCCCGGGACAGGGGCCGAGAGATACGCAGTATTTT. Encoded protein: CAISPGQGPRDTQYF. This chain joins TRBV10-3 and TRBJ2-3; 10 positions match TRBD1. V trimming: 6 bases; J trimming: 5 bases; junction bases outside the gene matches: 8. This CDR3 region has 15 residues. From germline, CDR1 is ENHRY and CDR2 SYGVKD.